The 21 T cell receptor beta chains below were found in one sample sequenced in a study of T-cell memory formation after mild COVID-19. MiXCR, run by TCRdb on the 5' RACE reads, gives a single entry per CDR3 protein. The profile covers about 560,000 distinct CDR3 sequences, with roughly 22% appearing a single time and around 9.2% taken by the ten largest. Input material: PBMCs or a T cell subset sorted from them (not recorded which). The receptors here all came from an adult woman who had mild COVID-19 (a few samples of this study predate the infection). Cell type and time point are not known.

This clonotype turned up a few times. The chain joins TRBV6-5 to TRBJ2-5; 11 nucleotides align to TRBD2. The CDR3 totals 15 residues. Germline V lookup: CDR1 MNHEY, CDR2 SVGAGI. V shed 4 bases and J 5 bases; nucleotides not matched to a gene: 6. The CDR3: CASSLLAGDRETQYF. CDR3 DNA: TGTGCCAGCAGTTTACTAGCGGGAGATCGGGAGACCCAGTACTTC.

This clonotype was detected many times. The chain uses TRBV7-9 and TRBJ2-5; D remains unclear. The CDR3 runs to 15 residues. Germline CDR1 and CDR2: SEHNR and FQNEAQ (reference sequence). V was cut by 3 bases and J by 5 bases, with 16 bases left in between. CDR3 protein: CASSLGSVRLETQYF. The CDR3, as DNA: TGTGCCAGCAGCTTGGGCTCGGTCAGGTTGGAGACCCAGTACTTC. Using reference TRBV7-9 and TRBJ2-5 for the parts outside the CDR3, the full variable domain is DTGVSQNPRHKITKRGQNVTFRCDPISEHNRLYWYRQTLGQGPEFLTYFQNEAQLEKSRLLSDRFSAERPKGSFSTLEIQRTEQGDSAMYLCASSLGSVRLETQYFGPGTRLLVL.

The rearrangement joins TRBV6-5 to TRBJ1-1; TRBD1 matches 9 bases. Germline V gene sequence: CDR1 MNHEY, CDR2 SVGAGI. The CDR3 consists of 14 residues. The V gene end was trimmed by 6 bases and the J gene end by 4 bases; junction bases not matched to a gene: 6. The CDR3 sequence is CASSHRGPSTEAFF. CDR3 coding DNA: TGTGCCAGCAGCCACAGGGGGCCGAGCACTGAAGCTTTCTTT.

This clonotype showed up just a few times. The chain uses TRBV5-1 and TRBJ2-3; TRBD2 matches 10 bases. Germline V lookup: CDR1 SGHRS, CDR2 YFSETQ. Trimming cost V 5 bases and J 2 bases; bases outside gene matches: 11. The CDR3 runs to 17 residues. Written as DNA, the CDR3 is TGCGCCAGCAGTCCCACCGGGACTAGCGTCCCCACAGATACGCAGTATTTT. It specifies CASSPTGTSVPTDTQYF.

This clonotype appeared a few times. This chain uses TRBV7-2 with TRBJ2-1; TRBD2 agrees at 8 bases. CDR1 is SGHTA, CDR2 FQGNSA, per germline. The CDR3 is 15 residues long. With V trimmed by 10 bases and J by 3 bases, 11 bases remained unmatched. The CDR3 sequence is CATRGREEVYNEQFF. As DNA, the CDR3 is TGTGCCACCCGGGGGCGGGAGGAAGTCTACAATGAGCAGTTCTTC.

This clonotype showed up many times. J is TRBJ2-1 and V is TRBV20-1, with 14 bases lining up with TRBD2. The germline V gene has CDR1 DFQATT and CDR2 SNEGSKA (reference sequence). CDR3 length equals 19 residues. V lost 5 bases and J lost 1; bases outside the gene matches: 13. CDR3 coding DNA: TGCAGTGCTGATACCATGGGGACTAGCGGGAGAGGATCCTACAATGAGCAGTTCTTC. As protein: CSADTMGTSGRGSYNEQFF.

This rearrangement joins TRBV12-3 or TRBV12-4 to TRBJ1-3; D gene uncertain. CDR3 length: 13 residues. The V end lost 5 bases, the J end lost 6 bases, and 11 bases lay between the germline ends. As DNA, the CDR3 is TGTGCCAGCAGTGGGCGACCCCCAAACACCATATATTTT. As protein: CASSGRPPNTIYF.

The rearrangement joins TRBV4-1 to TRBJ1-1; D is possibly TRBD1 (6 bases). Trimming cost V 4 bases and J 9 bases, with 15 bases left between them. Germline V gene lookup returns CDR1 MGHRA and CDR2 YSYEKL. This CDR3 is 13 amino acids long. DNA for the CDR3: TGCGCCAGCAGCCCGGACAGCTCAATCCAAGCTTTCTTT. Protein product: CASSPDSSIQAFF.

V usage is TRBV30 and J usage is TRBJ2-3; D unclear. Germline V gene lookup returns CDR1 GTSNPN and CDR2 SVGIG (reference sequence). V lost 1 base to trimming and J lost 7 bases, with 6 bases between them. The CDR3 has 11 amino acids. DNA of the CDR3: TGTGCCTGGAGTGCTAAGTATACGCAGTATTTT. It encodes CAWSAKYTQYF.

This clonotype was counted a few times. The CDR3 is CSATGRTPGETQYF. CDR3 nucleotides: TGCAGTGCCACCGGACGGACTCCAGGGGAGACCCAGTACTTC. The rearrangement links TRBV20-1 to TRBJ2-5; D might be TRBD1 or TRBD2, each matching 5 bases. This CDR3 is 14 amino acids long. CDR1 is DFQATT and CDR2 is SNEGSKA in the germline V gene (reference sequence). V lost 6 bases to trimming and J lost 5 bases, with 19 bases between them.

V usage is TRBV19 and J usage is TRBJ1-2, with D unresolved. V was clipped by 6 bases and J by 4 bases, with 12 bases between them. Germline V CDR1 and CDR2: LNHDA, SQIVND (reference sequence). The length of the CDR3 is 13 residues. CDR3 in amino acids: CASRSLRGYGYTF. The CDR3 DNA is TGTGCCAGTAGGAGTTTACGGGGCTATGGCTACACCTTC.

This clonotype has more than one count but fewer than ten. V and J are TRBV29-1 and TRBJ2-3; tentatively, D is TRBD1 (6 bases). Per the germline V gene, CDR1 is SQVTM and CDR2 is ANQGSEA. The CDR3 totals 13 residues. Trimming took 4 bases from V and 4 from J, leaving 12 bases between them. The CDR3 sequence is CSVVKQGPDTQYF. CDR3 nucleotides: TGCAGCGTTGTAAAACAGGGTCCAGATACGCAGTATTTT.

This clonotype was observed a handful of times. This rearrangement joins TRBV11-2 to TRBJ2-3, with 8 nucleotides matching TRBD1. Germline V gene data show CDR1 as SGHAT and CDR2 as FQNNGV. The CDR3 consists of 16 residues. With 5 bases clipped from V and 4 bases from J, the junction kept 11 bases outside the gene matches. The CDR3 spells CASSPTYRGTADTQYF. CDR3 sequence (DNA): TGTGCCAGCAGCCCTACATACAGGGGGACGGCAGATACGCAGTATTTT.

This clonotype appeared many times. The rearrangement uses TRBV5-1 and TRBJ2-2; D might be TRBD1 (6 bases). The CDR3 runs 13 residues. From germline, CDR1 is SGHRS and CDR2 YFSETQ. The germline V and J ends were trimmed by 6 bases and 3 bases, with 9 bases remaining between them. This CDR3 reads CASMNRDTGELFF. The CDR3 DNA is TGCGCCAGCATGAACAGGGACACCGGGGAGCTGTTTTTT. Combining the CDR3 with reference TRBV5-1 and TRBJ2-2 gives the whole variable domain KAGVTQTPRYLIKTRGQQVTLSCSPISGHRSVSWYQQTPGQGLQFLFEYFSETQRNKGNFPGRFSGRQFSNSRSEMNVSTLELGDSALYLCASMNRDTGELFFGEGSRLTVL.

The table lists this clonotype with a few counts. The chain is built from TRBV7-6 and TRBJ1-4; 7 nucleotides match TRBD1. The ends lost 4 bases at V and 7 bases at J; junction bases unmatched: 9. This CDR3 region has 15 residues. Germline CDR1 SGHVS, CDR2 FNYEAQ. CDR3 bases: TGTGCCAGCAGCTCCACGGGACAGAGGGTTGAAAAACTGTTTTTT. Its protein is CASSSTGQRVEKLFF. Supplemented by reference TRBV7-6 and TRBJ1-4, the full variable domain reads GAGVSQSPRYKVTKRGQDVALRCDPISGHVSLYWYRQALGQGPEFLTYFNYEAQQDKSGLPNDRFSAERPEGSISTLTIQRTEQRDSAMYRCASSSTGQRVEKLFFGSGTQLSVL.

This clonotype was recorded only once. CDR3 in DNA: TGTGCCAGCAGCTTAGAGGGACAGATAGCTCAAGAGACCCAGTACTTC. It yields the protein CASSLEGQIAQETQYF. The V and J genes are TRBV7-2 and TRBJ2-5; 7 bases match TRBD1. With 1 base clipped from V and 2 bases from J, the junction kept 7 bases outside the gene matches. CDR3 length: 16 residues. Germline loops: CDR1 SGHTA, CDR2 FQGNSA. Supplemented by reference TRBV7-2 and TRBJ2-5, the full variable domain reads GAGVSQSPSNKVTEKGKDVELRCDPISGHTALYWYRQSLGQGLEFLIYFQGNSAPDKSGLPSDRFSAERTGGSVSTLTIQRTQQEDSAVYLCASSLEGQIAQETQYFGPGTRLLVL.

The rearrangement joins TRBV7-8 to TRBJ2-7; 9 bases align to TRBD2. The CDR3 contains 19 residues. V dropped 2 bases and J dropped 2; count of bases not matched to a gene: 16. Looked up from germline, CDR1 is SGHVS and CDR2 is FQNEAQ. This chain's CDR3 is CASSLRGGASGADPYEQYF. CDR3 nucleotide sequence: TGTGCCAGCAGCTTACGGGGAGGGGCTAGCGGGGCCGACCCCTACGAGCAGTACTTC.

This clonotype was found a few times. J is TRBJ1-6 and V is TRBV6-1; 8 positions match TRBD1. V gave up 2 bases and J gave up 7 bases; unmatched junction bases: 4. This CDR3 is built from 15 residues. CDR1 and CDR2 (germline): MNHNS, SASEGT. The CDR3 loop reads CASSEQGAVNSPLHF. CDR3 in DNA: TGTGCCAGCAGTGAACAGGGGGCGGTGAATTCACCCCTCCACTTT.

CDR3 in amino acids: CASSRGSSYNSPLHF. DNA for the CDR3: TGTGCCAGCAGCAGAGGGTCCTCCTATAATTCACCCCTCCACTTT. This chain joins TRBV5-6 and TRBJ1-6; D remains unclear. This CDR3 region has 15 residues. Per the germline V gene, CDR1 is SGHDT and CDR2 is YYEEEE. Trimming left V 4 bases short and J 0 bases short, with 8 bases between.

The rearrangement links TRBV18 to TRBJ2-3, with D possibly matching TRBD2 (5 bases). CDR1 and CDR2 (germline): KGHSH, LQKENI. V lost 2 bases and J 2 bases, leaving 11 bases between the germline ends. The CDR3 length is 15 residues. The CDR3 reads CASSPSRTATDTQYF. The CDR3 DNA sequence: TGTGCCAGCTCACCATCCCGGACTGCCACAGATACGCAGTATTTT. The whole variable domain, filled in from reference TRBV18 and TRBJ2-3, reads NAGVMQNPRHLVRRRGQEARLRCSPMKGHSHVYWYRQLPEEGLKFMVYLQKENIIDESGMPKERFSAEFPKEGPSILRIQQVVRGDSAAYFCASSPSRTATDTQYFGPGTRLTVL.

In its sample, this clonotype was seen a few times. V gene TRBV20-1 combines with J gene TRBJ1-1; possible D gene TRBD1, 5 bases. CDR3 size: 13 residues. Germline V gene lookup returns CDR1 DFQATT and CDR2 SNEGSKA (reference sequence). V lost 3 bases to trimming and J lost 3 bases, with 11 bases between them. CDR3 DNA sequence: TGCAGTGCTAGCCCTCCGGGGCACACTGAAGCTTTCTTT. Translating it yields CSASPPGHTEAFF.